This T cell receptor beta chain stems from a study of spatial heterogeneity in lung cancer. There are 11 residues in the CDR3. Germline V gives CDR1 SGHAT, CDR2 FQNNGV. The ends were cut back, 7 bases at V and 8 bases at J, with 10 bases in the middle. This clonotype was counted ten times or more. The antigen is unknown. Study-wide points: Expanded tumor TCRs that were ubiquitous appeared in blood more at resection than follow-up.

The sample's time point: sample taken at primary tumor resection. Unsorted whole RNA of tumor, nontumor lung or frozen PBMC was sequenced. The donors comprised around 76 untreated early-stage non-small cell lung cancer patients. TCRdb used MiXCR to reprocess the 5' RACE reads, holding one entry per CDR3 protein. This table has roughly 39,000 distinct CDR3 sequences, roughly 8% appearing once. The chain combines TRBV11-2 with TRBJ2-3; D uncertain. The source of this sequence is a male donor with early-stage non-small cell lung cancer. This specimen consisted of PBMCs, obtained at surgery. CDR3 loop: CASMISSTQYF. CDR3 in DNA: TGTGCCAGCATGATCTCTAGTACGCAGTATTTT.